This T cell receptor beta chain derives from a study of blood T cell repertoires in COVID-19. For this clone: Other DNA variants within this sample encode the same CDR3.

The germline CDR1 and CDR2 sequences are SGHTA and FQGNSA. The CDR3 has 14 residues. Trimming took off 0 bases at V and 6 bases at J, with 9 bases between the two ends. The method was immunoSEQ multiplex PCR; TCRdb's version includes in-frame clones alone and lacks a portion of them. The sample holds about 400,000 clones; roughly nine tenths are singletons and the top ten take approximately 2%. V usage is TRBV7-2 and J usage is TRBJ1-5; D gene ambiguous. This TCR came from a woman aged 18-35 years with acute COVID-19. What was sequenced was PBMCs or T cells enriched from blood (not recorded which). The CDR3 reads CASSLAPAGQPQHF. The DNA of the CDR3 is TGTGCCAGCAGCTTAGCACCGGCAGGTCAGCCCCAGCATTTT.